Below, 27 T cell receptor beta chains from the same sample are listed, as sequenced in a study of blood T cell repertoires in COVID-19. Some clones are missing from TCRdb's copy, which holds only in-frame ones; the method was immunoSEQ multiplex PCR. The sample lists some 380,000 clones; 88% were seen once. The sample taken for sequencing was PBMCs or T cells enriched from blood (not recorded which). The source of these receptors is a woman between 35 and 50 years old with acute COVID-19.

The CDR3 is CASSLYRVFDTQYF. In DNA, the CDR3 is TGTGCCAGCAGCCTCTACAGGGTTTTTGATACGCAGTATTTT. V and J are TRBV3-1 (or the pseudogene TRBV3-2) and TRBJ2-3, with D perhaps matching TRBD1 (6 bases). V gave up 4 bases and J gave up 6 bases, with 14 bases separating them. Germline CDR1 LGHDT, CDR2 YNNKEL (reference sequence). The length of the CDR3 is 14 residues.

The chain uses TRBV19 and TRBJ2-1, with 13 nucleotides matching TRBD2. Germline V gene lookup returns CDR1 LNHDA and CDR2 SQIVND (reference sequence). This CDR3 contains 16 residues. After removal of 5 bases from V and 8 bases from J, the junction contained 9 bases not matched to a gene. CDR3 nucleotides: TGTGCCAGTAGTGCTCCCAAGACTAGCGGGGGGCATGAGCAGTTCTTC. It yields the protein CASSAPKTSGGHEQFF.

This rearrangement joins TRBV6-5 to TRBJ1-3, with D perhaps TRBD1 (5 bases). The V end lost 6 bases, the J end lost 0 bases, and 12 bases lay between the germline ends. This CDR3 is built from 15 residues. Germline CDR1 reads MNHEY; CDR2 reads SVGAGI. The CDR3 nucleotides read TGTGCCAGCAGCGGCCCAGGGAACTCTGGAAACACCATATATTTT. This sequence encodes CASSGPGNSGNTIYF.

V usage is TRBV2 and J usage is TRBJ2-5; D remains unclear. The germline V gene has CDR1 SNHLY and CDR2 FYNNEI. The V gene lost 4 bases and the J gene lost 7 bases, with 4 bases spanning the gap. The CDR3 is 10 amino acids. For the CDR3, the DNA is TGTGCCAGCAGTGCTCGGACCCAGTACTTC. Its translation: CASSARTQYF.

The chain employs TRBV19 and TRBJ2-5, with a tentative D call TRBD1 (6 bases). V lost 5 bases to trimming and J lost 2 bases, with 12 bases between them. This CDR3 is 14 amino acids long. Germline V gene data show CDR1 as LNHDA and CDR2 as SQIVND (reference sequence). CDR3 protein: CASSRDMGQETQYF. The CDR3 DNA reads TGTGCCAGTAGTCGGGACATGGGACAAGAGACCCAGTACTTC. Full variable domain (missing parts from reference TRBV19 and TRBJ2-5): DGGITQSPKYLFRKEGQNVTLSCEQNLNHDAMYWYRQDPGQGLRLIYYSQIVNDFQKGDIAEGYSVSREKKESFPLTVTSAQKNPTAFYLCASSRDMGQETQYFGPGTRLLVL.

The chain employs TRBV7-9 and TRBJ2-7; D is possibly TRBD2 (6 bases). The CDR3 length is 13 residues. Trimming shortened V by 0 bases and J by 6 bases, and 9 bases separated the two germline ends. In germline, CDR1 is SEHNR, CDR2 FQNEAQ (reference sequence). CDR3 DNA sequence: TGTGCCAGCAGCTTAGCTTCGGGGGTCGAGCAGTACTTC. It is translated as CASSLASGVEQYF.

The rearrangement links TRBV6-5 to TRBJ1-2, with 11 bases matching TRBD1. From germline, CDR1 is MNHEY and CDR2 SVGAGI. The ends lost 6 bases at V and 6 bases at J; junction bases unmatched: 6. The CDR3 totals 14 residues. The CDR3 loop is CASRRPGQGDGYTF. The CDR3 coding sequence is TGTGCCAGCAGACGGCCGGGACAGGGGGATGGCTACACCTTC.

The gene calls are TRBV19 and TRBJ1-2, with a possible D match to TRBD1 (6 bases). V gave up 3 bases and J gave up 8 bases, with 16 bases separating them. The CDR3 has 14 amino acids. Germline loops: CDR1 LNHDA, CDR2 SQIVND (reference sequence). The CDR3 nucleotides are TGTGCCAGTAGTATTGGGAACAGGGTCGGGGGCTACACCTTC. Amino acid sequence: CASSIGNRVGGYTF.

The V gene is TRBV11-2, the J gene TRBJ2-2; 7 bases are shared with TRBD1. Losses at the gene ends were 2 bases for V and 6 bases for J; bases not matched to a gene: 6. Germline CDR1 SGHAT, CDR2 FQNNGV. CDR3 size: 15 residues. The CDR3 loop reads CASSLSFGTAGELFF. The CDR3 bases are TGTGCCAGCAGCTTATCTTTTGGGACAGCCGGGGAGCTGTTTTTT.

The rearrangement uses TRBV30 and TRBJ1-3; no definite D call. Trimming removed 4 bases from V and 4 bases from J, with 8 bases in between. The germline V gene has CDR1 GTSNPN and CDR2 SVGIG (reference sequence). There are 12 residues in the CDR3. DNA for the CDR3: TGTGCCTGGAAAGCAGGCGGAAACACCATATATTTT. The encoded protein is CAWKAGGNTIYF.

CDR3 region: CASSHAGGNNEQFF. CDR3 DNA: TGCGCCAGCAGCCACGCGGGGGGTAACAATGAGCAGTTCTTC. The chain uses TRBV5-1 and TRBJ2-1; the match to TRBD2 covers 8 bases. The CDR3 sequence is 14 residues long. The germline V gene encodes CDR1 SGHRS and CDR2 YFSETQ. V shed 4 bases, J shed 5 bases, and the junction held 5 bases outside the gene matches. Variable domain in full (rest from reference TRBV5-1 and TRBJ2-1): KAGVTQTPRYLIKTRGQQVTLSCSPISGHRSVSWYQQTPGQGLQFLFEYFSETQRNKGNFPGRFSGRQFSNSRSEMNVSTLELGDSALYLCASSHAGGNNEQFFGPGTRLTVL.

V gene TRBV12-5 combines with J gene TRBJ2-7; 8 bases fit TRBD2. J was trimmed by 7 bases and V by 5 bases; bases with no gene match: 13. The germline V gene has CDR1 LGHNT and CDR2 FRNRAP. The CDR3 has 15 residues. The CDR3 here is CASGPYPRLAREQYF. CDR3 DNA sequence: TGTGCTAGTGGTCCCTACCCCCGACTAGCGAGGGAGCAGTACTTC.

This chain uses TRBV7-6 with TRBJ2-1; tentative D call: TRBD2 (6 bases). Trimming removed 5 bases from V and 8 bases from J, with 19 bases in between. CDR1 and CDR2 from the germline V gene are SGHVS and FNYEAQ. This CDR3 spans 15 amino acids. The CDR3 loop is CASSPQTRRWDEQFF. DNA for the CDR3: TGTGCCAGCAGCCCACAGACTAGAAGGTGGGATGAGCAGTTCTTC.

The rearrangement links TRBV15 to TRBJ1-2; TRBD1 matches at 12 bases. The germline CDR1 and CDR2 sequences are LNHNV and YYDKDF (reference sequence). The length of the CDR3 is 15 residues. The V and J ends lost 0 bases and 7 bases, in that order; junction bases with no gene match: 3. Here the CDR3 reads CATSRDGDRGPGYTF. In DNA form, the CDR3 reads TGTGCCACCAGCAGAGATGGGGACAGGGGGCCTGGCTACACCTTC. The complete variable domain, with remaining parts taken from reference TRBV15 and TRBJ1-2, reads DAMVIQNPRYQVTQFGKPVTLSCSQTLNHNVMYWYQQKSSQAPKLLFHYYDKDFNNEADTPDNFQSRRPNTSFCFLDIRSPGLGDTAMYLCATSRDGDRGPGYTFGSGTRLTVV.

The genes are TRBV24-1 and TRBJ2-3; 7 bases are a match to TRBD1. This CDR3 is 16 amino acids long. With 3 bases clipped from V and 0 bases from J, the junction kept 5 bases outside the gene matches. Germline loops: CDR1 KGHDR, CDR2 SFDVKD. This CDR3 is CATSDPRDSSTDTQYF. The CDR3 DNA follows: TGTGCCACCAGTGATCCACGGGACAGTAGCACAGATACGCAGTATTTT.

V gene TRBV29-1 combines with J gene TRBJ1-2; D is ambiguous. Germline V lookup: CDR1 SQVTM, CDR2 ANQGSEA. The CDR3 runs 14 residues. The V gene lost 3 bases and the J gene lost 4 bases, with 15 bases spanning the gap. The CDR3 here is CSVDPGGWVYGYTF. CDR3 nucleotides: TGCAGCGTTGACCCGGGCGGGTGGGTCTATGGCTACACCTTC.

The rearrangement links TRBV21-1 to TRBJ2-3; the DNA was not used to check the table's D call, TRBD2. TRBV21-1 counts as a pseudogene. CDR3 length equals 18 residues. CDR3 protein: CASSKGGGPEIGNDTQYF. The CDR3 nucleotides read TGTGCCAGCAGCAAAGGGGGGGGTCCTGAAATCGGAAATGATACGCAGTATTTT.

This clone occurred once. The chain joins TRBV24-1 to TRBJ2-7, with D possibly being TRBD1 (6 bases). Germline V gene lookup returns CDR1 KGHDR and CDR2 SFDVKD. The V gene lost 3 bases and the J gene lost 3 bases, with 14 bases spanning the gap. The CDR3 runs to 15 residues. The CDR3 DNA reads TGTGCCACCAGTGATGGGGCAGGGGCACTCTACGAGCAGTACTTC. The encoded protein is CATSDGAGALYEQYF.

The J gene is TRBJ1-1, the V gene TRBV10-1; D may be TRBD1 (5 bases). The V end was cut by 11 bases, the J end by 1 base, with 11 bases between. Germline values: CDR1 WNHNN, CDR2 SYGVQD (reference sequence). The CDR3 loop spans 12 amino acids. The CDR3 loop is CALFRENTEAFF. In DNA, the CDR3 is TGCGCCCTCTTCAGGGAGAACACTGAAGCTTTCTTT.

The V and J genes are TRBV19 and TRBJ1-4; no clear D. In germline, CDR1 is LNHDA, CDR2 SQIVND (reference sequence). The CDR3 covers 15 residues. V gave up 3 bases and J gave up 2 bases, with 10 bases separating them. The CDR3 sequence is CASSIHHGTNEKLFF. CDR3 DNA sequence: TGTGCCAGTAGTATTCATCATGGCACTAATGAAAAACTGTTTTTT.

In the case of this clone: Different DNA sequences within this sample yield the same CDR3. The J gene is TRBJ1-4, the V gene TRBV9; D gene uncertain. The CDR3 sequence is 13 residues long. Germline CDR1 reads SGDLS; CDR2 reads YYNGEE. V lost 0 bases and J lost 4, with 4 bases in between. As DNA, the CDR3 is TGTGCCAGCAGCGTAGGAGTTAATGAAAAACTGTTTTTT. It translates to CASSVGVNEKLFF. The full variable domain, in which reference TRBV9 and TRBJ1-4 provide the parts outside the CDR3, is DSGVTQTPKHLITATGQRVTLRCSPRSGDLSVYWYQQSLDQGLQFLIQYYNGEERAKGNILERFSAQQFPDLHSELNLSSLELGDSALYFCASSVGVNEKLFFGSGTQLSVL.

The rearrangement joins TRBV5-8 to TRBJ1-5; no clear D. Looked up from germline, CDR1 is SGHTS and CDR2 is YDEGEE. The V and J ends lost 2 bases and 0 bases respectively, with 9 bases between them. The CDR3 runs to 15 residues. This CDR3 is CASSLSRNSNQPQHF. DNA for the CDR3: TGTGCCAGCAGCTTAAGCCGTAATAGCAATCAGCCCCAGCATTTT.

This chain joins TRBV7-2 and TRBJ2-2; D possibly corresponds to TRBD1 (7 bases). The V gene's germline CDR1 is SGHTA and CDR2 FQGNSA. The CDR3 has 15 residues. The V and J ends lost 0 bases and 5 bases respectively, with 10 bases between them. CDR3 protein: CASSLATGRTGELFF. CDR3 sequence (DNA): TGTGCCAGCAGCTTAGCGACAGGGAGGACCGGGGAGCTGTTTTTT.

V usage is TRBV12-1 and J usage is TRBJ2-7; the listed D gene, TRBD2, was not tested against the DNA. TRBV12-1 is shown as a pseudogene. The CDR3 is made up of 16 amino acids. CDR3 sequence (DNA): TGTGCCAGCAGCGTAGACGACTCGCCGAACTACTACGAGCAGTACTTC. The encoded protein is CASSVDDSPNYYEQYF.

The DNA of the CDR3 is TGTGCCAGTAGTTGGGGGGGCGCAGGAACAGATACGCAGTATTTT. Its protein is CASSWGGAGTDTQYF. The chain recombines TRBV19 with TRBJ2-3, with D possibly TRBD2 on 7 matching bases. This CDR3 contains 15 residues. Trimming left V 5 bases short and J 3 bases short, with 15 bases between. Germline-derived CDR1 and CDR2 are LNHDA and SQIVND (reference sequence).

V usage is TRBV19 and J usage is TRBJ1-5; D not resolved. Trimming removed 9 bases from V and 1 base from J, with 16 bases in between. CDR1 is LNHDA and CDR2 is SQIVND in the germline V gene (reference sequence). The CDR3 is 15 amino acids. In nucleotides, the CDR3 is TGTGCCAGCTTACAGAGCTCGGGGAGCAATCAGCCCCAGCATTTT. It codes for CASLQSSGSNQPQHF.

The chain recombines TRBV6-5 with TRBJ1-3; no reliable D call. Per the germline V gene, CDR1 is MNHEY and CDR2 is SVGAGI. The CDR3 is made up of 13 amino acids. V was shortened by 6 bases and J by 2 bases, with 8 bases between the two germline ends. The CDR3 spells CASRQTAGNTIYF. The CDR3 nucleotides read TGTGCCAGCAGACAGACGGCTGGAAACACCATATATTTT.